The subject of this entry is one TCR beta chain. These data belong to a study of cytomegalovirus exposure and HLA in healthy donors. The method was immunoSEQ multiplex PCR; TCRdb's version includes in-frame clones alone and lacks a portion of them. The table shows about 240,000 clones, with approximately 87% occurring only once. Sequenced material: PBMCs. This TCR was recovered from a young man in good health and CMV-seronegative.

This CDR3 reads CASSYAGSNQPQHF. For the CDR3, the DNA is TGTGCCAGCAGTTACGCAGGTAGCAATCAGCCCCAGCATTTT. The genes are TRBV6-5 and TRBJ1-5, with D unresolved. This CDR3 comprises 14 residues. Germline V gives CDR1 MNHEY, CDR2 SVGAGI. Between the trimmed V and J ends, which lost 2 bases and 0 bases, there was a span of 5 bases.